This entry lists 15 T cell receptor beta chains sequenced from one sample in a study of ipilimumab plus nivolumab after autologous stem cell transplantation. TCRdb's copy holds only in-frame clones and misses some; the assay was immunoSEQ multiplex PCR. Among some 87,000 clones listed, 75% to 85% were seen once. This material consisted of PBMCs, taken in a trial of ipilimumab plus nivolumab as post-transplant consolidation. These TCRs come from a male donor with diffuse large B-cell lymphoma.

With respect to this clone: Other DNA sequences in the sample encode the same CDR3. The chain recombines TRBV19 with TRBJ2-1, with D hard to call. This CDR3 is 14 amino acids long. V lost 7 bases to trimming and J lost 4 bases, with 14 bases between them. Germline V lookup: CDR1 LNHDA, CDR2 SQIVND (reference sequence). The CDR3, as DNA: TGTGCCAGTAAGGCGGAATTAACGTACAATGAGCAGTTCTTC. This gives the protein CASKAELTYNEQFF.

The genes are TRBV15 and TRBJ2-7; D is perhaps TRBD2 (6 bases). The germline gives CDR1 LNHNV, CDR2 YYDKDF (reference sequence). The CDR3 is made up of 13 amino acids. Trimming removed 7 bases from V and 6 bases from J, with 16 bases in between. DNA of the CDR3: TGTGCCACCACTCCAAGCCCCGGGGGCGAGCAGTACTTC. Translated, it gives CATTPSPGGEQYF.

The chain joins TRBV5-6 to TRBJ1-3; TRBD1 matches at 9 bases. J lost 4 bases, V lost 3 bases, and 8 bases had no gene match. Looked up from germline, CDR1 is SGHDT and CDR2 is YYEEEE. The CDR3 totals 16 residues. The CDR3 DNA reads as TGTGCCAGCAGCTGGGACAGGGTAAAGACCGGAAACACCATATATTTT. It codes for CASSWDRVKTGNTIYF.

V is TRBV7-2 and J is TRBJ2-2, with TRBD2 as a possible D gene (6 bases). The CDR3 has 14 amino acids. With 5 bases removed from V and 2 bases from J, the gap between germline ends came to 9 bases. Germline CDR1 is SGHTA and CDR2 is FQGNSA. In DNA, the CDR3 is TGTGCCAGCAGCCGGGACTTAAACACCGGGGAGCTGTTTTTT. Its translation is CASSRDLNTGELFF. Looking up the rest from reference TRBV7-2 and TRBJ2-2 gives the full variable domain: GAGVSQSPSNKVTEKGKDVELRCDPISGHTALYWYRQSLGQGLEFLIYFQGNSAPDKSGLPSDRFSAERTGGSVSTLTIQRTQQEDSAVYLCASSRDLNTGELFFGEGSRLTVL.

In DNA, the CDR3 is TGCGCCAGCACCTTCGGGACAGGGCCCTACGAGCAGTACTTC. The encoded protein is CASTFGTGPYEQYF. The rearrangement joins TRBV5-1 to TRBJ2-7; TRBD1 aligns across 9 bases. V lost 6 bases, J lost 2 bases, and 6 bases stayed unmatched. Per germline, CDR1 SGHRS and CDR2 YFSETQ. The CDR3 runs to 14 residues.

CDR3: CASSSDAYEQYF. CDR3 DNA: TGTGCCAGCAGCTCGGACGCCTACGAGCAGTACTTC. The genes are TRBV5-4 and TRBJ2-7; D is uncertain. The CDR3 consists of 12 residues. Germline values: CDR1 SGHNT, CDR2 YYREEE (reference sequence). The V end lost 3 bases, the J end lost 2 bases, and 6 bases lay between the germline ends. Drawing the rest from reference TRBV5-4 and TRBJ2-7, the complete variable domain is ETGVTQSPTHLIKTRGQQVTLRCSSQSGHNTVSWYQQALGQGPQFIFQYYREEENGRGNFPPRFSGLQFPNYSSELNVNALELDDSALYLCASSSDAYEQYFGPGTRLTVT.

This chain links TRBV5-1 with TRBJ2-3; 7 bases align to TRBD2. The CDR3 is 15 residues long. The germline gives CDR1 SGHRS, CDR2 YFSETQ. The trim removed 4 bases at V and 3 bases at J, leaving 8 bases unmatched. For the CDR3, the DNA is TGCGCCAGCAGCGGGACTACGTCATTGACAGATACGCAGTATTTT. Amino acid sequence: CASSGTTSLTDTQYF. Using reference TRBV5-1 and TRBJ2-3 for the parts outside the CDR3, the full variable domain is KAGVTQTPRYLIKTRGQQVTLSCSPISGHRSVSWYQQTPGQGLQFLFEYFSETQRNKGNFPGRFSGRQFSNSRSEMNVSTLELGDSALYLCASSGTTSLTDTQYFGPGTRLTVL.

The count of this clone is one. This sequence joins TRBV5-4 and TRBJ1-2; TRBD1 might be the D (5 bases). This CDR3 region has 12 residues. Germline-derived CDR1 and CDR2 are SGHNT and YYREEE (reference sequence). The V end was cut by 1 base, the J end by 7 bases, with 8 bases between. CDR3 sequence reads: CASSLWGAGYTF. In nucleotides, the CDR3 is TGTGCCAGCAGCTTGTGGGGCGCTGGCTACACCTTC.

V usage is TRBV5-4 and J usage is TRBJ2-1; no definite D call. V shed 0 bases and J shed 6 bases, with 16 bases lying between them. Germline V gives CDR1 SGHNT, CDR2 YYREEE (reference sequence). The CDR3 totals 16 residues. The CDR3 reads CASSLGLDVGRNEQFF. DNA of the CDR3: TGTGCCAGCAGCTTGGGGCTAGATGTCGGGCGCAATGAGCAGTTCTTC.

This clone was recorded at least ten times. The chain carries TRBV28 and TRBJ1-3; D gene ambiguous. Trimming shortened V by 3 bases and J by 2 bases, and 8 bases separated the two germline ends. Per the germline V gene, CDR1 is MDHEN and CDR2 is SYDVKM. The CDR3 totals 14 residues. As DNA, the CDR3 is TGTGCCAGCAGTTTCATCGGGACTGGAAACACCATATATTTT. It is translated as CASSFIGTGNTIYF.

The chain couples TRBV2 to TRBJ2-5; tentatively, D is TRBD2 (5 bases). The better agreement between TRBJ2-7 and the DNA end casts doubt on the J call. CDR1 and CDR2 from the germline V gene are SNHLY and FYNNEI. The CDR3 loop spans 14 amino acids. The CDR3 sequence is CASSGTGETYEQYF. CDR3 coding DNA: TGTGCCAGCAGTGGGACCGGGGAAACCTACGAGCAGTACTTC.

This chain links TRBV20-1 with TRBJ2-3, with no clear D. The CDR3 is 11 amino acids. Germline V lookup: CDR1 DFQATT, CDR2 SNEGSKA (reference sequence). The V and J ends lost 3 bases and 2 bases respectively, with 3 bases between them. The CDR3 DNA sequence: TGCAGTGCTAGGGTCACAGATACGCAGTATTTT. Translation: CSARVTDTQYF.

This rearrangement joins TRBV6-6 to TRBJ2-7; the D is unclear. V was shortened by 2 bases and J by 6 bases, with 5 bases between the two germline ends. Germline lookup yields CDR1 MNHNY and CDR2 SVGAGI (reference sequence). This CDR3 has 11 amino acids. The CDR3 DNA reads as TGTGCCAGCAGTTACAGGTCCGAGCAGTACTTC. This translates into CASSYRSEQYF.

This clone was observed a handful of times. Other nucleotide sequences in the sample specify the same CDR3. The V and J genes are TRBV11-3 and TRBJ2-3; tentatively, D is TRBD2 (5 bases). The CDR3 is 13 residues long. Germline CDR1 SGHNT, CDR2 YENEEA. The ends were cut back, 1 base at V and 3 bases at J, with 5 bases in the middle. The CDR3 reads CASSLGGTDTQYF. For the CDR3, the DNA is TGTGCCAGCAGCTTAGGCGGGACAGATACGCAGTATTTT.

V is TRBV6-5 and J is TRBJ2-3; tentatively, D is TRBD1 (6 bases). Germline-derived CDR1 and CDR2 are MNHEY and SVGAGI. Deletions cut 2 bases from V and 2 bases from J, with 11 bases between. CDR3 length: 15 residues. In DNA form, the CDR3 reads TGTGCCAGCAGTTACGGGACACCCATCACAGATACGCAGTATTTT. Protein: CASSYGTPITDTQYF.